One sample yielded the 23 T cell receptor beta chains listed below, sequenced in a study of cytomegalovirus exposure and HLA in healthy donors (dated 2017 in TCRdb). Library construction relied on the immunoSEQ multiplex PCR assay. A mixture of 60 forward primers for TCR Vbeta segments and 13 reverse primers for TCR Jbeta segments was used in the multiplex PCR. Entries here come from immuneACCESS through TCRdb and include only in-frame sequences with V and J called. Some clones fail to appear in such tables; in the studies checked, an unresolved V gene covers under half of the shortfall, and the cause of the remainder is unknown. Within this sample are around 200,000 clones, with 60% to 80% of them counted one time only. Around 1.7% of the sample comes from the top ten. The sequenced sample was PBMCs. All receptors come from a man younger than 35 in good health and CMV-seronegative.

V gene TRBV29-1 combines with J gene TRBJ2-1; 12 bases are shared with TRBD2. The germline CDR1 and CDR2 sequences are SQVTM and ANQGSEA. The CDR3 loop spans 13 amino acids. The V and J ends lost 7 bases and 4 bases, in that order; junction bases with no gene match: 2. In nucleotides, the CDR3 is TGCAGCGAAGGGACTAGCGGGTACAATGAGCAGTTCTTC. Translation: CSEGTSGYNEQFF.

The chain links TRBV28 to TRBJ2-3, with TRBD2 matching 7 bases. J gave up 1 base and V 4 bases, and 20 bases lay outside the gene matches. Per germline, CDR1 MDHEN and CDR2 SYDVKM. The CDR3 is 20 residues long. Here the CDR3 DNA reads TGTGCCAGCAGTTGCAGACAGTCCAAGGCTAAGCGGGAATGCACAGATACGCAGTATTTT. Translated: CASSCRQSKAKRECTDTQYF.

J is TRBJ1-2 and V is TRBV21-1; the table's D call, TRBD1, has no DNA check behind it. TRBV21-1 is marked as a pseudogene. This CDR3 has 18 residues. As DNA, the CDR3 is TGTGCCAGCAGCAAGCCATTATCCAGGGGAAAGGTGGTGTATGGCTACACCTTC. Amino acids: CASSKPLSRGKVVYGYTF.

The chain joins TRBV12-5 to TRBJ2-2, with 9 bases identical to TRBD1. The CDR3 length is 18 residues. Germline-derived CDR1 and CDR2 are LGHNT and FRNRAP. The J segment lost 3 bases and the V segment lost 0 bases, leaving 8 bases of the junction unmatched. CDR3 in amino acids: CASGLVPWDRVDTGELFF. The CDR3 DNA follows: TGTGCTAGTGGTTTGGTACCCTGGGACAGGGTGGACACCGGGGAGCTGTTTTTT.

This clone was counted once. This sequence joins TRBV4-3 and TRBJ1-1, with D possibly matching TRBD1 (6 bases). In germline, CDR1 is LGHNA, CDR2 YSLEER. The CDR3 loop spans 15 amino acids. V gave up 4 bases and J gave up 1 base, with 13 bases separating them. The CDR3 region is CASSPGTLENTEAFF. As DNA, the CDR3 is TGCGCCAGCAGCCCAGGGACACTGGAGAACACTGAAGCTTTCTTT.

The CDR3 bases are TGTGCCTGGAGTGTCCTGGACAGTAACTATGGCTACACCTTC. Its translation: CAWSVLDSNYGYTF. This chain links TRBV30 with TRBJ1-2; D is possibly TRBD1 (6 bases). This CDR3 has 14 amino acids. CDR1 is GTSNPN, CDR2 SVGIG, per germline (reference sequence). V gave up 0 bases and J gave up 1 base, with 9 bases separating them.

This clone was counted between two and nine times. This chain uses TRBV7-2 with TRBJ2-6, with D perhaps matching TRBD1 (5 bases). The CDR3 covers 15 residues. Per germline, CDR1 SGHTA and CDR2 FQGNSA. Trimming stripped 5 bases from V and 5 bases from J, with 13 bases between. The CDR3 DNA is TGTGCCAGCAGCCTAGAGCCAGGGCGGGCCAACGTCCTGACTTTC. Protein sequence: CASSLEPGRANVLTF.

The chain uses TRBV19 and TRBJ2-5; the match to TRBD1 covers 10 bases. V was clipped by 5 bases and J by 5 bases; unmatched bases: 8. This CDR3 is built from 15 residues. The germline V gene has CDR1 LNHDA and CDR2 SQIVND (reference sequence). The CDR3 loop reads CASSVGQGLRETQYF. CDR3 sequence (DNA): TGTGCCAGTAGTGTGGGACAGGGGCTTCGGGAGACCCAGTACTTC.

This chain connects TRBV19 to TRBJ1-2, with D possibly TRBD1 on 5 matching bases. The V end was cut by 7 bases, the J end by 4 bases, with 16 bases between. Germline CDR1 reads LNHDA; CDR2 reads SQIVND (reference sequence). This CDR3 is 14 amino acids long. CDR3 bases: TGTGCCAGTAACCGCGGGGGATTCGGCTATGGCTACACCTTC. This codes for CASNRGGFGYGYTF. Looking up the rest from reference TRBV19 and TRBJ1-2 gives the full variable domain: DGGITQSPKYLFRKEGQNVTLSCEQNLNHDAMYWYRQDPGQGLRLIYYSQIVNDFQKGDIAEGYSVSREKKESFPLTVTSAQKNPTAFYLCASNRGGFGYGYTFGSGTRLTVV.

The sample holds a few counts of this clone. J is TRBJ2-7 and V is TRBV9; tentative D call: TRBD1 (6 bases). Germline V gene sequence: CDR1 SGDLS, CDR2 YYNGEE. This CDR3 has 14 residues. The V end lost 0 bases, the J end lost 3 bases, and 10 bases lay between the germline ends. CDR3 amino acids: CASSVGQVDYEQYF. CDR3 in DNA: TGTGCCAGCAGCGTAGGACAGGTAGACTACGAGCAGTACTTC.

The J gene is TRBJ2-3, the V gene TRBV28; a weak D match, TRBD1 (6 bases). The CDR3 runs to 15 residues. The V and J ends lost 5 bases and 2 bases respectively, with 14 bases between them. The germline V gene encodes CDR1 MDHEN and CDR2 SYDVKM. The CDR3 region has the DNA TGTGCCAGCAGTCTCACCCAGGGGACCACAGATACGCAGTATTTT. It translates to CASSLTQGTTDTQYF.

The chain has TRBV11-2 and TRBJ2-1; 9 bases are shared with TRBD2. V was clipped by 3 bases and J by 5 bases; unmatched bases: 2. Germline lookup yields CDR1 SGHAT and CDR2 FQNNGV. CDR3 length: 14 amino acids. This chain's CDR3 is CASSLKRGDNEQFF. The CDR3 DNA reads as TGTGCCAGCAGCTTGAAGCGGGGGGACAATGAGCAGTTCTTC.

The rearrangement links TRBV28 to TRBJ2-3; 12 bases line up with TRBD2. This CDR3 has 19 residues. The germline V gene has CDR1 MDHEN and CDR2 SYDVKM. Losses at the gene ends were 11 bases for V and 0 bases for J; bases not matched to a gene: 18. The CDR3 sequence is CASFSLAGGSGISTDTQYF. For the CDR3, the DNA is TGTGCCTCTTTTTCCCTAGCGGGAGGGTCGGGGATTAGCACAGATACGCAGTATTTT.

The gene calls are TRBV7-9 and TRBJ1-1; D not certain. The germline CDR1 and CDR2 sequences are SEHNR and FQNEAQ (reference sequence). Trimming took off 4 bases at V and 1 base at J, with 13 bases between the two ends. The CDR3 is made up of 15 amino acids. DNA of the CDR3: TGTGCCAGCAGCTCCATACGAGGGCAGAACACTGAAGCTTTCTTT. Translating it yields CASSSIRGQNTEAFF.

This chain links TRBV4-3 with TRBJ2-1, with TRBD2 identical over 12 bases. CDR1 LGHNA and CDR2 YSLEER come from the germline V gene. The CDR3 length is 17 residues. V lost 0 bases to trimming and J lost 5 bases; unmatched junction nucleotides: 5. The CDR3 reads CASSQDQRTSGDNEQFF. The CDR3 coding sequence is TGCGCCAGCAGCCAAGATCAGCGGACTAGCGGGGACAATGAGCAGTTCTTC.

This clone showed up just a few times. V is TRBV6-5 and J is TRBJ1-1, with D tentatively TRBD1 (5 bases). Germline V gives CDR1 MNHEY, CDR2 SVGAGI. The CDR3 is 14 amino acids. V was trimmed by 0 bases and J by 5 bases, leaving 10 bases between them. CDR3 bases: TGTGCCAGCAGTTACTCAGGGGCAGGGACTGAAGCTTTCTTT. Protein product: CASSYSGAGTEAFF.

This chain connects TRBV29-1 to TRBJ2-7, with D hard to call. The ends were cut back, 7 bases at V and 2 bases at J, with 12 bases in the middle. CDR1 and CDR2 from the germline V gene are SQVTM and ANQGSEA. This CDR3 comprises 12 residues. The CDR3 reads CSAGTSTYEQYF. The CDR3 region has the DNA TGCAGCGCCGGTACGTCAACCTACGAGCAGTACTTC.

The chain employs TRBV30 and TRBJ2-3; 10 bases agree with TRBD2. This CDR3 has 15 residues. Losses at the gene ends were 2 bases for V and 0 bases for J; bases not matched to a gene: 2. Germline CDR1 is GTSNPN and CDR2 is SVGIG (reference sequence). DNA of the CDR3: TGTGCCTGGAGTCGGACTAGCGGAAGCACAGATACGCAGTATTTT. This encodes CAWSRTSGSTDTQYF.

This clone showed up just a few times. V is TRBV28 and J is TRBJ1-2, with D uncertain. The CDR3 length is 10 residues. The germline V gene encodes CDR1 MDHEN and CDR2 SYDVKM. For the CDR3, the DNA is TGTGGCCATCGAGACTATGGCTACACCTTC. It translates to CGHRDYGYTF.

V gene TRBV6-6 combines with J gene TRBJ2-7; maybe TRBD2 (6 bases). Trimming took 0 bases from V and 3 from J, leaving 12 bases between them. CDR1 MNHNY and CDR2 SVGAGI come from the germline V gene (reference sequence). This CDR3 is built from 15 residues. The CDR3 sequence: CASSYSTGVDYEQYF. The CDR3 coding sequence is TGTGCCAGCAGTTACTCTACGGGAGTGGACTACGAGCAGTACTTC.

Details on this clone: The germline gene is not matched at one end of the junction; a read error may be the cause. The chain links TRBV7-9 to TRBJ1-1; 8 bases fit TRBD1. The CDR3 consists of 16 residues. Germline V gene data show CDR1 as SEHNR and CDR2 as FQNEAQ (reference sequence). The CDR3 protein is CSSSFVTGAVNTEAFF. CDR3 sequence (DNA): TGTTCCAGCAGCTTCGTGACAGGGGCGGTGAACACTGAAGCTTTCTTT.

This rearrangement joins TRBV28 to TRBJ1-3; possible D gene TRBD1, 5 bases. The CDR3 has 15 residues. From germline, CDR1 is MDHEN and CDR2 SYDVKM. The germline V and J ends were trimmed by 4 bases and 1 base, with 11 bases remaining between them. The CDR3 region has the DNA TGTGCCAGCAGTTCCCCTTCAGGGTCTGGAAACACCATATATTTT. Protein: CASSSPSGSGNTIYF.

The sample holds one count of this clone. V usage is TRBV5-1 and J usage is TRBJ2-3; 8 bases match TRBD1. After removal of 4 bases from V and 0 bases from J, the junction contained 7 bases not matched to a gene. The CDR3 runs to 16 residues. The germline V gene has CDR1 SGHRS and CDR2 YFSETQ. CDR3 region: CASSGGTGTSTDTQYF. The CDR3 nucleotides read TGCGCCAGCAGCGGGGGGACAGGCACTAGCACAGATACGCAGTATTTT.